The T cell receptor beta chain under discussion was sequenced for a study of T-cell memory formation after mild COVID-19. The study, taken as a whole, reports: Clones that contracted from day 15 to 85 had balanced CD4/CD8; later expanders were CD4+ biased.

A single record per CDR3 protein comes from TCRdb applying MiXCR to the 5' RACE reads. This sample has approximately 400,000 distinct CDR3 sequences, with 20% to 25% found just once. Note on this clonotype: Its antigen is still unknown.

This TCR derives from an adult woman who had mild COVID-19 (a few samples of this study predate the infection). Cell type and time point are not known. Sequencing was carried out using PBMCs or a T cell subset sorted from them (not recorded which).

The CDR3 is CASSEGASNTEAFF. The CDR3 DNA reads TGTGCCAGCTCAGAGGGGGCCTCGAACACTGAAGCTTTCTTT. V usage is TRBV18 and J usage is TRBJ1-1; 7 bases map to TRBD1. The V gene end was trimmed by 5 bases and the J gene end by 1 base; junction bases not matched to a gene: 4. Germline V CDR1 and CDR2: KGHSH, LQKENI. This CDR3 is built from 14 residues.